Each of the 10 T cell receptor beta chains below was sequenced from the same sample in a study of blood T cell repertoires in COVID-19. Repertoires were generated with immunoSEQ multiplex PCR, while TCRdb's copy carries only in-frame clones and drops some. The table shows tens of thousands of clones, with over 65% occurring only once. Sequenced material: peripheral blood. All receptors derive from a human donor in a cohort sampled during active COVID-19.

The chain couples TRBV7-2 to TRBJ1-2; 10 nucleotides line up with TRBD1. Germline V lookup: CDR1 SGHTA, CDR2 FQGNSA. The CDR3 has 15 residues. The V and J ends lost 5 bases and 2 bases, in that order; junction bases with no gene match: 5. The CDR3 loop is CASSPGGQGNYGYTF. The CDR3 region has the DNA TGTGCCAGCAGCCCAGGGGGACAGGGGAACTATGGCTACACCTTC.

The gene calls are TRBV4-3 and TRBJ1-1; no clear D gene. The ends were cut back, 1 base at V and 1 base at J, with 10 bases in the middle. The CDR3 is 15 amino acids. CDR1 is LGHNA, CDR2 YSLEER, per germline. The CDR3 loop reads CASSQVRSPNTEAFF. In DNA, the CDR3 is TGCGCCAGCAGCCAAGTCCGGAGTCCGAACACTGAAGCTTTCTTT.

The chain uses TRBV15 and TRBJ2-7, with 8 bases matching TRBD2. This CDR3 spans 14 amino acids. After removal of 4 bases from V and 5 bases from J, the junction contained 7 bases not matched to a gene. Germline assignment: CDR1 LNHNV and CDR2 YYDKDF (reference sequence). The CDR3 loop reads CATSKGLVFDEQYF. The CDR3 region has the DNA TGTGCCACCAGCAAGGGACTAGTTTTTGACGAGCAGTACTTC. Supplemented by reference TRBV15 and TRBJ2-7, the full variable domain reads DAMVIQNPRYQVTQFGKPVTLSCSQTLNHNVMYWYQQKSSQAPKLLFHYYDKDFNNEADTPDNFQSRRPNTSFCFLDIRSPGLGDTAMYLCATSKGLVFDEQYFGPGTRLTVT.

The gene calls are TRBV6-6 and TRBJ1-3, with 7 bases identical to TRBD1. Germline CDR1 MNHNY, CDR2 SVGAGI (reference sequence). V dropped 5 bases and J dropped 4; count of bases not matched to a gene: 5. The CDR3 has 14 residues. The CDR3 DNA sequence: TGTGCCAGCAGTCAAACAGGGGCCGGAAACACCATATATTTT. Translation gives CASSQTGAGNTIYF.

This clone was observed a few times. This rearrangement joins TRBV4-2 to TRBJ1-5; D uncertain. V dropped 4 bases and J dropped 0 bases, with 13 bases sitting between them. CDR1 and CDR2 from the germline V gene are LGHNA and YNFKEQ. This CDR3 spans 16 amino acids. CDR3 amino acids: CASSLTGLNSNQPQHF. CDR3 bases: TGTGCCAGCAGCCTAACCGGACTGAATAGCAATCAGCCCCAGCATTTT.

The chain combines TRBV10-2 with TRBJ1-1; D ambiguous. V lost 0 bases and J lost 9, with 5 bases in between. The CDR3 runs to 11 residues. The germline gives CDR1 WSHSY, CDR2 SAAADI. CDR3: CASSESQKAFF. DNA of the CDR3: TGCGCCAGCAGTGAGTCGCAGAAAGCTTTCTTT.

This rearrangement joins TRBV25-1 to TRBJ1-2; possibly TRBD1 for D (6 bases). Germline lookup yields CDR1 MGHDK and CDR2 SYGVNS. This CDR3 spans 13 amino acids. The V end was cut by 2 bases, the J end by 2 bases, with 6 bases between. The CDR3: CASSEGGNYGYTF. The CDR3 nucleotides are TGTGCCAGCAGTGAAGGGGGCAACTATGGCTACACCTTC.

This sequence joins TRBV30 and TRBJ2-2; tentative D call: TRBD2 (6 bases). The CDR3 loop spans 14 amino acids. Trimming pared 5 bases from V and 7 bases from J, leaving 17 bases between. CDR1 is GTSNPN, CDR2 SVGIG, per germline (reference sequence). The CDR3 protein is CAWRRARGSGELFF. The CDR3 nucleotides are TGTGCCTGGCGACGCGCCCGGGGGAGCGGGGAGCTGTTTTTT.

This chain joins TRBV7-8 and TRBJ1-1; 8 nucleotides match TRBD1. J gave up 3 bases and V 2 bases, and 2 bases lay outside the gene matches. CDR1 is SGHVS, CDR2 FQNEAQ, per germline. CDR3 size: 14 residues. The CDR3 reads CASSLRQGHTEAFF. The CDR3 nucleotides read TGTGCCAGCAGCTTACGACAGGGGCACACTGAAGCTTTCTTT. Full variable domain (rest looked up from reference TRBV7-8 and TRBJ1-1): GAGVSQSPRYKVAKRGQDVALRCDPISGHVSLFWYQQALGQGPEFLTYFQNEAQLDKSGLPSDRFFAERPEGSVSTLKIQRTQQEDSAVYLCASSLRQGHTEAFFGQGTRLTVV.

This clone was counted only a few times. The chain is built from TRBV19 and TRBJ2-7, with 9 bases aligning to TRBD1. In germline, CDR1 is LNHDA, CDR2 SQIVND (reference sequence). This CDR3 is 14 amino acids long. V lost 2 bases, J lost 2 bases, and 1 base stayed unmatched. CDR3 DNA: TGTGCCAGTAGTATAACAGGGGGCCCCTACGAGCAGTACTTC. This translates into CASSITGGPYEQYF.